This T cell receptor beta chain is from a study of T cells in Graves' hyperthyroidism and ophthalmopathy. The overall study: Once the initial diagnosis was made, peripheral blood was obtained before any treatment.

In patients aged 18 to 65, hyperthyroidism was newly diagnosed, with duration under 2 months. Orbital computed tomography, thyroid ultrasound, serum thyroxine and TRAb, and clinical symptoms together informed the diagnoses. To note about this clonotype: What it binds is unknown. One end of the junction does not line up with germline, which may come from a read error.

Amplified TCR beta CDR3 regions derived from RNA transcripts. TCR CDR3 underwent first-round RT-PCR with the HTBI primer set. TCRdb re-called the multiplex PCR reads with MiXCR, one entry per CDR3 protein. The top ten clones hold roughly 33% of a sample with about 320,000 distinct CDR3 sequences, roughly 17% of them seen once. Findings and limits, study-wide: Median prediction lead before ophthalmopathy onset was 6 to 8 months with the model.

The sample comprised blood. This TCR derives from a man aged 25-45 years with Graves' hyperthyroidism.

CDR3 DNA: TGTGCCGGCAGCGTCGCCGGGACTAGCGGGACGTCCAGCTCCTACAATGAGCAGTTCTTC. It is translated as CAGSVAGTSGTSSSYNEQFF. This sequence joins TRBV7-9 and TRBJ2-1; the match to TRBD2 covers 13 bases. This CDR3 has 20 amino acids. The germline CDR1 and CDR2 sequences are SEHNR and FQNEAQ (reference sequence). Full variable domain (outside the CDR3, taken from reference TRBV7-9 and TRBJ2-1): DTGVSQNPRHKITKRGQNVTFRCDPISEHNRLYWYRQTLGQGPEFLTYFQNEAQLEKSRLLSDRFSAERPKGSFSTLEIQRTEQGDSAMYLCAGSVAGTSGTSSSYNEQFFGPGTRLTVL.